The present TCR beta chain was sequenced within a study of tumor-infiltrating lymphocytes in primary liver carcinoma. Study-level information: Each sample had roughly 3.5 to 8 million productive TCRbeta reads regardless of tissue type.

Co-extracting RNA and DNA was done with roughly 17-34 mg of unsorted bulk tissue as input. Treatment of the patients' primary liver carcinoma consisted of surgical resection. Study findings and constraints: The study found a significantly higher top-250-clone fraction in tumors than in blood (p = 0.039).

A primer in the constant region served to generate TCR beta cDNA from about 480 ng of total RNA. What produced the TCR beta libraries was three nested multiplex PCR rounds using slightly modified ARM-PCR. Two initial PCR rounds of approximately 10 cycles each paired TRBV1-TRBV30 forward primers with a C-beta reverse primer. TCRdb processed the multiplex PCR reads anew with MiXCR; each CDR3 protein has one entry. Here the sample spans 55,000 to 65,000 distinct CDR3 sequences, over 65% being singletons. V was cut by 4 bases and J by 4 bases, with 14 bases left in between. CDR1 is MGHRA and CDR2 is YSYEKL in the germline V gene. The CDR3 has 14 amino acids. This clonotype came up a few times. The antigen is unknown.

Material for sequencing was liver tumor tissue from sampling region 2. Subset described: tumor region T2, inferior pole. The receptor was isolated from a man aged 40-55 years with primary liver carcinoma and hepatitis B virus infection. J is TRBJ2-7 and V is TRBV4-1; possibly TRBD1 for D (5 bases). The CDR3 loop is CASSRSDRGYEQYF. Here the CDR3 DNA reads TGCGCCAGCAGCCGCAGTGACAGAGGATACGAGCAGTACTTC.